This T cell receptor (beta chain) was captured in a study of T cell responses to AZD1222 COVID-19 vaccine. The repertoire was sequenced with immunoSEQ multiplex PCR; TCRdb's copy has only in-frame clones and lacks some. The sample yields about 120,000 clones, roughly nine tenths seen once. V shed 4 bases and J 0 bases; nucleotides not matched to a gene: 2. CDR1 is SNHLY and CDR2 is FYNNEI in the germline V gene. This CDR3 is 15 amino acids long. This receptor was obtained from an adult in good health. Material: peripheral blood, obtained on day 0 of AZD1222 vaccination. The chain employs TRBV2 and TRBJ1-1; TRBD1 agrees at 10 bases. CDR3: CASSVDRGMNTEAFF. CDR3 sequence (DNA): TGTGCCAGCAGTGTGGACAGGGGGATGAACACTGAAGCTTTCTTT.